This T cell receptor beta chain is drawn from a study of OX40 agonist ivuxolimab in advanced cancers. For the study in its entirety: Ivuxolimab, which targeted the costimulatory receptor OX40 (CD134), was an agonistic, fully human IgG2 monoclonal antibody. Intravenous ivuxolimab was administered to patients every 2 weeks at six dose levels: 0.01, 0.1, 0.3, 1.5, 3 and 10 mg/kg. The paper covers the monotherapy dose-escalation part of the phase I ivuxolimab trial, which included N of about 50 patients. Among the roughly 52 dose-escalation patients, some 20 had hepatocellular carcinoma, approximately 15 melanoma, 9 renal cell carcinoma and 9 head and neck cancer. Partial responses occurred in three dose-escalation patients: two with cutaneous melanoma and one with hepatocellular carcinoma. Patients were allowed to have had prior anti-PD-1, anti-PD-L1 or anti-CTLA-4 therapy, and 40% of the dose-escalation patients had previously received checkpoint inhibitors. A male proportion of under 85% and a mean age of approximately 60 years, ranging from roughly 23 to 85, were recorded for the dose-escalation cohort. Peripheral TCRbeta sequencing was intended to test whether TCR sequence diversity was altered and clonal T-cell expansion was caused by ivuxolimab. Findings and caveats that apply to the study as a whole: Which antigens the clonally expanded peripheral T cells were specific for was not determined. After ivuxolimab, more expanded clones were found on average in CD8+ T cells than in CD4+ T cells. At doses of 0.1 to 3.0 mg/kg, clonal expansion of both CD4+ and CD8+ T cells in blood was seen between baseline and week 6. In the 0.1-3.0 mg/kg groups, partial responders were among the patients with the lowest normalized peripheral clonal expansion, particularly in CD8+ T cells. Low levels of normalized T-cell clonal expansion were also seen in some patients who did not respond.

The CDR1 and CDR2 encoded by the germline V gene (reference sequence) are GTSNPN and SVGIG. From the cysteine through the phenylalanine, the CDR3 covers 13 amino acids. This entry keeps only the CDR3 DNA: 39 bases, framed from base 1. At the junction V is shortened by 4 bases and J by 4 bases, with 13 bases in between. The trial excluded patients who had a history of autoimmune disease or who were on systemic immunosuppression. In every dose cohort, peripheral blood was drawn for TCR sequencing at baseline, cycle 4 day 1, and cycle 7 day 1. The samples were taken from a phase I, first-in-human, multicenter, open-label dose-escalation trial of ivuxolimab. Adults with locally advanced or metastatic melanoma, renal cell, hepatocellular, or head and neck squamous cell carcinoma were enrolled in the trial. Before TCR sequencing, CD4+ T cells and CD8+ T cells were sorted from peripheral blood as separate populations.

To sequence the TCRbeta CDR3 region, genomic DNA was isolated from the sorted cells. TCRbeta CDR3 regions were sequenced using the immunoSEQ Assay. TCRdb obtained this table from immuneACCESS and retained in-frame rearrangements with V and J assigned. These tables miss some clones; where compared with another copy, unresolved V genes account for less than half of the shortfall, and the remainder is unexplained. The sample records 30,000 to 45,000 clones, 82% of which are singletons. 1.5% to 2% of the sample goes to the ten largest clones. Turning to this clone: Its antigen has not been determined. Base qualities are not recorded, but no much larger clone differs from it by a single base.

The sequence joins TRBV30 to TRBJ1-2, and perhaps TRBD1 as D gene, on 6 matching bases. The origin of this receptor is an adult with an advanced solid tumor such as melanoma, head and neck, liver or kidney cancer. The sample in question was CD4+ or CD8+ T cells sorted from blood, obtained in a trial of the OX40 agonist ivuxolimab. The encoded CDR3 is CAWNIGTTYGYTF. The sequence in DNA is TGTGCCTGGAATATAGGGACAACCTATGGCTACACCTTC.